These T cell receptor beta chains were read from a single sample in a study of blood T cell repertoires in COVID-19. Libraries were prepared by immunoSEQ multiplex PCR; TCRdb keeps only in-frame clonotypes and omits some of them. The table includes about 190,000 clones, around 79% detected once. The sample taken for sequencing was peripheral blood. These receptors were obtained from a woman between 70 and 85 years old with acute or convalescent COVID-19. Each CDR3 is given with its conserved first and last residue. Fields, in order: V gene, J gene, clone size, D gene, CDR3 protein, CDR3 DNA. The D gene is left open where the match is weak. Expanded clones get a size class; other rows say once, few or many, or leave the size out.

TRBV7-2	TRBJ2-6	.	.	CASSLVSFSGANVLTF	TGTGCCAGCAGCTTAGTTTCGTTCTCTGGGGCCAACGTCCTGACTTTC
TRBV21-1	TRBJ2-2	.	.	CASSIRYRGNTGELFF	TGTGCCAGCAGCATTCGTTACAGGGGGAACACCGGGGAGCTGTTTTTT
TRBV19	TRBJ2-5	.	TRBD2	CASKSGSRETQYF	TGTGCCAGTAAAAGCGGGAGTCGAGAGACCCAGTACTTC
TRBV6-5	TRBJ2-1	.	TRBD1	CASQTGGAYNEQFF	TGTGCCAGCCAGACAGGGGGGGCCTACAATGAGCAGTTCTTC
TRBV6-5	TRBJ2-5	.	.	CASSYSGQSVVGTQYF	TGTGCCAGCAGTTACTCGGGCCAGTCGGTTGTTGGGACCCAGTACTTC
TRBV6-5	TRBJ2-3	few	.	CASRLTGTTDTQYF	TGTGCCAGCAGGTTGACAGGGACTACAGATACGCAGTATTTT
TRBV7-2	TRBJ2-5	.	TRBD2	CASSSILGGGRKSETQYF	TGTGCCAGCAGCTCCATCCTCGGGGGGGGCCGCAAAAGCGAGACCCAGTACTTC
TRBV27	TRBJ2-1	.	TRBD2	CASRAGTSGGYEQFF	TGTGCCAGCAGGGCCGGGACTAGCGGGGGCTATGAGCAGTTCTTC
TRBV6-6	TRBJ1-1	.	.	CASSPQGGAEAFF	TGTGCCAGCAGTCCCCAGGGAGGCGCTGAAGCTTTCTTT
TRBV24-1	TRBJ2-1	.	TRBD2	CATGGLAGPYNEQFF	TGTGCCACCGGGGGACTAGCGGGACCCTACAATGAGCAGTTCTTC
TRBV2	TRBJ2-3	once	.	CASSEREISNTDTQYF	TGTGCCAGCAGTGAAAGAGAAATTTCCAACACAGATACGCAGTATTTT
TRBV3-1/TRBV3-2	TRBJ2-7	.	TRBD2	CASSLGLAVIREQYF	TGTGCCAGCAGCCTAGGACTAGCGGTTATACGTGAGCAGTACTTC
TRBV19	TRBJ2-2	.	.	CASSGSLHGELFF	TGTGCCAGTAGCGGGAGCCTCCACGGGGAGCTGTTTTTT
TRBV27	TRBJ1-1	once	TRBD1	CASSPLSSQGVSEAFF	TGTGCCAGCAGTCCGCTATCTAGTCAGGGGGTTTCTGAAGCTTTCTTT
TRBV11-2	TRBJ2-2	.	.	CASIPWWQGGTGELFF	TGTGCCAGTATCCCCTGGTGGCAGGGTGGGACCGGGGAGCTGTTTTTT
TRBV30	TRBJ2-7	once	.	CAWSPGVTYEQYF	TGTGCCTGGAGTCCGGGGGTTACCTACGAGCAGTACTTC
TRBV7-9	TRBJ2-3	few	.	CASSKDGGDTQYF	TGTGCCAGCAGCAAAGACGGTGGAGATACGCAGTATTTT
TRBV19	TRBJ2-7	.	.	CASSVRNSVSGYEQYF	TGTGCCAGTAGTGTCCGTAATAGCGTATCCGGCTACGAGCAGTACTTC
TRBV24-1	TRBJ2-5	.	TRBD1	CATSERQGARGTQYF	TGTGCCACCAGTGAAAGGCAGGGGGCGCGGGGGACCCAGTACTTC
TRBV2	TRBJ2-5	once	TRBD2	CASRDGLAGPYQETQYF	TGTGCCAGCAGGGATGGACTAGCGGGACCGTACCAAGAGACCCAGTACTTC
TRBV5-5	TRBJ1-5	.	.	CASSLLQGSQPQHF	TGTGCCAGCAGCTTGCTACAGGGCAGTCAGCCCCAGCATTTT
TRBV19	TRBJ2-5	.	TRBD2	CASSNREGVAQYF	TGTGCCAGTAGCAACCGGGAGGGTGTGGCCCAGTACTTC
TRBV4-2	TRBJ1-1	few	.	CASSQVDRMNTEAFF	TGTGCCAGCAGCCAAGTGGACAGAATGAACACTGAAGCTTTCTTT
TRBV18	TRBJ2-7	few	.	CASSTTGYEQYF	TGTGCCAGCTCGACCACAGGCTACGAGCAGTACTTC
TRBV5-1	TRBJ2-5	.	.	CASSFGSGSPETQYF	TGCGCCAGCAGCTTTGGTAGTGGGAGCCCAGAGACCCAGTACTTC
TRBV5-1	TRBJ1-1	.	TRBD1	CASSWGQGNTEAFF	TGCGCCAGCAGCTGGGGACAGGGTAACACTGAAGCTTTCTTT
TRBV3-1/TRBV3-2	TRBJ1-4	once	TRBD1	CASSQGDRTDEKLFF	TGTGCCAGCAGCCAAGGGGACAGAACAGATGAAAAACTGTTTTTT
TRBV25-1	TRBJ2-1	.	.	CASSPEYNEQFF	TGTGCCAGCAGTCCAGAATATAATGAGCAGTTCTTC
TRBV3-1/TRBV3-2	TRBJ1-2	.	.	CASSLTGFYGYTF	TGTGCCAGCAGCCTCACAGGGTTCTATGGCTACACCTTC
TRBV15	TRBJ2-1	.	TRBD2	CATSRAIGGRDNEQFF	TGTGCCACCAGCAGAGCGATTGGCGGGAGAGACAATGAGCAGTTCTTC
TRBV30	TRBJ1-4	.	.	CAWRGVGATNEKLFF	TGTGCCTGGAGGGGCGTCGGTGCAACTAATGAAAAACTGTTTTTT
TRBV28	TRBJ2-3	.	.	CASSFRLEGGTDTQYF	TGTGCCAGCAGTTTTCGGCTCGAAGGGGGCACAGATACGCAGTATTTT
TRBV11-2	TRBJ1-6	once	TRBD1	CASSLVGRGRSYNSPLHF	TGTGCCAGCAGCTTAGTGGGCAGGGGGCGATCCTATAATTCACCCCTCCACTTT
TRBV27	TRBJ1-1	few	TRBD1	CASSPFGTGASMNTEAFF	TGTGCCAGCAGTCCTTTCGGAACAGGGGCGAGCATGAACACTGAAGCTTTCTTT
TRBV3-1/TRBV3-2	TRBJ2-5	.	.	CASSHKQETQYF	TGTGCCAGCAGCCACAAACAAGAGACCCAGTACTTC
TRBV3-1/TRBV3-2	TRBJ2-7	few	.	CASSQDLTGGDEQYF	TGTGCCAGCAGCCAAGATCTTACAGGGGGGGACGAGCAGTACTTC
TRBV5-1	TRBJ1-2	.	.	CASSLGGTYGYTF	TGCGCCAGCAGCTTGGGCGGGACCTATGGCTACACCTTC
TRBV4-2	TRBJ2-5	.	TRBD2	CASSQGLAGVEETQYF	TGTGCCAGCAGCCAAGGCCTAGCGGGGGTAGAAGAGACCCAGTACTTC
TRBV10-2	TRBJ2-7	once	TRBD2	CASRTSGGSSYEQYF	TGCGCCAGCAGGACTAGCGGGGGGAGCTCCTACGAGCAGTACTTC
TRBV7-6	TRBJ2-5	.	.	CASSFGAGLKETQYF	TGTGCCAGCAGCTTCGGGGCGGGATTAAAAGAGACCCAGTACTTC
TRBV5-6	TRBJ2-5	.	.	CASSLSPEETQYF	TGTGCCAGCAGCTTGTCCCCCGAAGAGACCCAGTACTTC
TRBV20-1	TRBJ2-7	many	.	CSASLQSYEQYF	TGCAGTGCTAGTTTACAGTCCTACGAGCAGTACTTC